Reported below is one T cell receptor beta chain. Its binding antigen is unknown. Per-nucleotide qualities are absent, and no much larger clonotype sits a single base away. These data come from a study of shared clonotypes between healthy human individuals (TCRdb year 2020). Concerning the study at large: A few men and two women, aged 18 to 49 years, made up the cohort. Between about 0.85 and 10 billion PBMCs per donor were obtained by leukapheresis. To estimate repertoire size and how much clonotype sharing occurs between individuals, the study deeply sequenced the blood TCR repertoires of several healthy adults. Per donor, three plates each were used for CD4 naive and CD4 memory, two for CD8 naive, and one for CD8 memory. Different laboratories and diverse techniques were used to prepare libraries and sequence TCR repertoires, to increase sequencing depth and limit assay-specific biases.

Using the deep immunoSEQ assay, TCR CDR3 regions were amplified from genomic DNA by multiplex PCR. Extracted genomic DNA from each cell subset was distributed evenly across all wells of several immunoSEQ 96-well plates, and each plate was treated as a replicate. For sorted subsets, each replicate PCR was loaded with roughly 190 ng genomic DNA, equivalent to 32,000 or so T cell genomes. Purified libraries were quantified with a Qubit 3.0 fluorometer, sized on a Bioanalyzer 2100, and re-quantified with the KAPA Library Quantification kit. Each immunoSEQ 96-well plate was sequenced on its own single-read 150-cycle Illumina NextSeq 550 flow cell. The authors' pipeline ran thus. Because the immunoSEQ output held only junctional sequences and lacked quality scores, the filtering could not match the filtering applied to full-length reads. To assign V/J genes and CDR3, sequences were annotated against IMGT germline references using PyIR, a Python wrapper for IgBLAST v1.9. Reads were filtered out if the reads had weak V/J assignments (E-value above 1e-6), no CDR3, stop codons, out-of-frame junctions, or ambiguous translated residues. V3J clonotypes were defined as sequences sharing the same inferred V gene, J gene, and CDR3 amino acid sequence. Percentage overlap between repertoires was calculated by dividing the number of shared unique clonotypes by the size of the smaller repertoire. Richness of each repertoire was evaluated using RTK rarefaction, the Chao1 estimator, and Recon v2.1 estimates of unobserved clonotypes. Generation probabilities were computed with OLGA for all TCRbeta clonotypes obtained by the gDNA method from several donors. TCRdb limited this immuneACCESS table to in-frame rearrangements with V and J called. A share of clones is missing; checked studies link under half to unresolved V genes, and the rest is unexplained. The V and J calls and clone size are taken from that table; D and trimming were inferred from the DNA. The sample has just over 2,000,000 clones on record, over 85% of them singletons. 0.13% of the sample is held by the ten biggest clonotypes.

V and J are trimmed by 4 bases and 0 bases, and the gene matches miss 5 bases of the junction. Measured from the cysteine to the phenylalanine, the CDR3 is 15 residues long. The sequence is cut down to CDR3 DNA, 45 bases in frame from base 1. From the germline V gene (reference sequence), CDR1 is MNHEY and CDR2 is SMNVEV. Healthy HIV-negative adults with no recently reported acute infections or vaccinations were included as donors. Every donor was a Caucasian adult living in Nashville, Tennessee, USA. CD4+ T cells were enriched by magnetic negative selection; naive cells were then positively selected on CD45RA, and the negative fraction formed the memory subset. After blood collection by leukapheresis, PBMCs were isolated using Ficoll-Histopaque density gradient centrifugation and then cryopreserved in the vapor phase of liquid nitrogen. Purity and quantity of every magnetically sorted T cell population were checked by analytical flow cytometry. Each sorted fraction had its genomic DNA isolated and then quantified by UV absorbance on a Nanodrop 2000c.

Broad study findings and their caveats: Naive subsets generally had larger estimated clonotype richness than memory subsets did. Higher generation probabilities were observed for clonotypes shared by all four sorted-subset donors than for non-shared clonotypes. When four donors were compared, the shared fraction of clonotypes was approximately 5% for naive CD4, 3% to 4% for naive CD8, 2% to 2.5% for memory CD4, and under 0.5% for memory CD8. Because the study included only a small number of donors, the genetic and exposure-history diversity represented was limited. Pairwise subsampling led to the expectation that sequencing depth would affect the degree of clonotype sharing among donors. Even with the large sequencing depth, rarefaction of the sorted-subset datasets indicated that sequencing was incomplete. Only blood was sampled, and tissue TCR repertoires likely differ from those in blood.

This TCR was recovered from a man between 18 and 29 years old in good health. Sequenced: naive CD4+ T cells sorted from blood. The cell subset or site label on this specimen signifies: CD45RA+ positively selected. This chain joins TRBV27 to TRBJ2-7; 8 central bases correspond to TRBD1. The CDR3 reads CASSSQDRVSYEQYF. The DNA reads TGTGCCAGCAGTTCCCAGGACAGGGTCTCCTACGAGCAGTACTTC.